The 32 T cell receptor beta chains presented below share a single source sample, sequenced in a study of shared clonotypes between healthy human individuals. Clones were read by immunoSEQ multiplex PCR, and TCRdb kept only the in-frame ones, dropping some. Counted here are 2,100,000 or so clones, almost 96% occurring once; the ten biggest clones make up around 0.13%. The sequenced sample consisted of naive CD4+ T cells sorted from blood. Subset in this sample: CD45RA+ positively selected. The receptor source for this set is a man younger than 35 in good health.

J is TRBJ1-5 and V is TRBV6-6, with D hard to call. This CDR3 has 13 amino acids. V lost 7 bases and J 4 bases, leaving 11 bases between the germline ends. CDR1 and CDR2 (germline): MNHNY, SVGAGI (reference sequence). Here the CDR3 reads CASTLLLNQPQHF. For the CDR3, the DNA is TGTGCCAGCACCCTACTCTTAAATCAGCCCCAGCATTTT.

The chain links TRBV6-6 to TRBJ1-1; unclear D gene. Germline V gene sequence: CDR1 MNHNY, CDR2 SVGAGI (reference sequence). The ends were cut back, 2 bases at V and 1 base at J, with 8 bases in the middle. This CDR3 comprises 14 residues. This CDR3 is CASSYPNKNTEAFF. CDR3 nucleotides: TGTGCCAGCAGTTACCCCAACAAGAACACTGAAGCTTTCTTT.

The chain has TRBV9 and TRBJ2-2, with 7 nucleotides matching TRBD2. V lost 10 bases and J lost 0; bases outside the gene matches: 6. CDR3 length: 14 amino acids. Germline V lookup: CDR1 SGDLS, CDR2 YYNGEE. CDR3: CASERGSNTGELFF. The CDR3 bases are TGTGCCTCAGAGCGGGGTTCGAACACCGGGGAGCTGTTTTTT. Full variable domain (outside the CDR3, taken from reference TRBV9 and TRBJ2-2): DSGVTQTPKHLITATGQRVTLRCSPRSGDLSVYWYQQSLDQGLQFLIQYYNGEERAKGNILERFSAQQFPDLHSELNLSSLELGDSALYFCASERGSNTGELFFGEGSRLTVL.

This chain connects TRBV4-3 to TRBJ1-1, with D hard to call. V was shortened by 0 bases and J by 0 bases, with 11 bases between the two germline ends. Germline CDR1 reads LGHNA; CDR2 reads YSLEER. CDR3 length: 16 residues. The CDR3 DNA follows: TGCGCCAGCAGCCAAGACGGAGCCGGGGTGAACACTGAAGCTTTCTTT. As protein: CASSQDGAGVNTEAFF.

This clone was recorded only once. The J gene is TRBJ1-5, the V gene TRBV25-1, with unresolved D. Between the trimmed V and J ends, which lost 6 bases and 3 bases, there was a span of 9 bases. Germline V gene lookup returns CDR1 MGHDK and CDR2 SYGVNS. This CDR3 is built from 13 residues. The CDR3 coding sequence is TGTGCCAGCAGGGATGACCTCAATCAGCCCCAGCATTTT. Protein: CASRDDLNQPQHF. Drawing the rest from reference TRBV25-1 and TRBJ1-5, the complete variable domain is EADIYQTPRYLVIGTGKKITLECSQTMGHDKMYWYQQDPGMELHLIHYSYGVNSTEKGDLSSESTVSRIRTEHFPLTLESARPSHTSQYLCASRDDLNQPQHFGDGTRLSIL.

J is TRBJ1-1 and V is TRBV4-1, with D perhaps matching TRBD1 (6 bases). Germline V gene lookup returns CDR1 MGHRA and CDR2 YSYEKL. CDR3 size: 17 residues. Trimming pared 0 bases from V and 3 bases from J, leaving 17 bases between. In DNA form, the CDR3 reads TGCGCCAGCAGCCAAGATGGCCCTGGGGGCCCCCACACTGAAGCTTTCTTT. Protein: CASSQDGPGGPHTEAFF.

This chain joins TRBV5-4 and TRBJ2-7, with D perhaps matching TRBD1 (6 bases). V was cut by 4 bases and J by 4 bases, with 15 bases left in between. The germline CDR1 and CDR2 sequences are SGHNT and YYREEE (reference sequence). The CDR3 covers 14 residues. The CDR3, as DNA: TGTGCCAGCAGCACCCGTCCGGACAGTTACGAGCAGTACTTC. Translation: CASSTRPDSYEQYF.

This chain connects TRBV28 to TRBJ1-1; weak D call: TRBD1 (5 bases). V was trimmed by 3 bases and J by 0 bases, leaving 11 bases between them. The CDR3 covers 15 residues. Germline V gene lookup returns CDR1 MDHEN and CDR2 SYDVKM. CDR3 sequence: CASSFGGSMNTEAFF. As DNA, the CDR3 is TGTGCCAGCAGTTTTGGGGGGAGCATGAACACTGAAGCTTTCTTT.

For this clone: At the DNA level, this CDR3 is encoded by other sequences in the same sample as well. V gene TRBV18 combines with J gene TRBJ1-2; D unclear. The CDR3 totals 13 residues. CDR1 is KGHSH and CDR2 is LQKENI in the germline V gene. V was shortened by 6 bases and J by 0 bases, with 8 bases between the two germline ends. The CDR3 nucleotides are TGTGCCAGCTCTCGAGAAGCTAACTATGGCTACACCTTC. Protein: CASSREANYGYTF.

This clone showed up just once. Other nucleotide sequences from this sample produce the same CDR3. This sequence joins TRBV5-1 and TRBJ2-3, with 7 bases matching TRBD2. CDR1 and CDR2 (germline): SGHRS, YFSETQ. The ends lost 0 bases at V and 5 bases at J; junction bases unmatched: 6. The CDR3 covers 15 residues. This chain's CDR3 is CASSLAAGVGDTQYF. For the CDR3, the DNA is TGCGCCAGCAGCTTGGCCGCGGGAGTTGGAGATACGCAGTATTTT.

A few counts support this clone. Within the sample, other DNA sequences also encode this same CDR3. The chain has TRBV2 and TRBJ1-6, with D possibly being TRBD1 (5 bases). The CDR3 spans 14 residues. Germline CDR1 reads SNHLY; CDR2 reads FYNNEI. With 2 bases removed from V and 7 bases from J, the gap between germline ends came to 9 bases. The CDR3, as DNA: TGTGCCAGCAGTGAACAGGGAGGGAATTCACCCCTCCACTTT. Encoded protein: CASSEQGGNSPLHF. Looking up the rest from reference TRBV2 and TRBJ1-6 gives the full variable domain: EPEVTQTPSHQVTQMGQEVILRCVPISNHLYFYWYRQILGQKVEFLVSFYNNEISEKSEIFDDQFSVERPDGSNFTLKIRSTKLEDSAMYFCASSEQGGNSPLHFGNGTRLTVT.

The rearrangement uses TRBV7-2 and TRBJ2-7; maybe TRBD1 (6 bases). CDR1 is SGHTA and CDR2 is FQGNSA in the germline V gene. V was cut by 5 bases and J by 2 bases, with 13 bases left in between. CDR3 size: 14 residues. Here the CDR3 reads CASSLQTGAYEQYF. The CDR3 DNA reads as TGTGCCAGCAGCCTCCAGACAGGAGCCTACGAGCAGTACTTC.

The chain carries TRBV5-4 and TRBJ1-4; possibly TRBD1 for D (5 bases). CDR1 is SGHNT and CDR2 is YYREEE in the germline V gene (reference sequence). V was clipped by 3 bases and J by 1 base, with 16 bases between them. The length of the CDR3 is 17 residues. As DNA, the CDR3 is TGTGCCAGCAGCTCACCCGGGACCGCGAAAACTAATGAAAAACTGTTTTTT. Residues: CASSSPGTAKTNEKLFF.

In its sample, this clone was seen once. This sequence joins TRBV18 and TRBJ1-2; D is possibly TRBD1 (6 bases). The germline V gene has CDR1 KGHSH and CDR2 LQKENI. CDR3 length: 15 amino acids. Trimming pared 2 bases from V and 5 bases from J, leaving 15 bases between. CDR3 DNA sequence: TGTGCCAGCTCACCATTACAGGGCGGTGGGTATGGCTACACCTTC. Its translation is CASSPLQGGGYGYTF. The full variable domain, rest sourced from reference TRBV18 and TRBJ1-2, is NAGVMQNPRHLVRRRGQEARLRCSPMKGHSHVYWYRQLPEEGLKFMVYLQKENIIDESGMPKERFSAEFPKEGPSILRIQQVVRGDSAAYFCASSPLQGGGYGYTFGSGTRLTVV.

The CDR3 DNA reads TGTGCCAGCACCCGAGGGACATCGAATCAGCCCCAGCATTTT. Its translation: CASTRGTSNQPQHF. V is TRBV2 and J is TRBJ1-5; tentatively, D is TRBD1 (6 bases). V lost 7 bases and J 4 bases, leaving 14 bases between the germline ends. The V gene's germline CDR1 is SNHLY and CDR2 FYNNEI. The CDR3 totals 14 residues.

The J gene is TRBJ1-4, the V gene TRBV6-1; tentative D call: TRBD1 (5 bases). CDR3 length equals 15 residues. The V and J ends lost 2 bases and 10 bases respectively, with 17 bases between them. CDR1 and CDR2 (germline): MNHNS, SASEGT. The CDR3 is CASSEPGVLGVKLFF. The CDR3 coding sequence is TGTGCCAGCAGTGAACCGGGGGTTTTGGGTGTAAAACTGTTTTTT.

This clone was recorded only once. Other DNA sequences in this sample translate to the same CDR3. This rearrangement joins TRBV18 to TRBJ1-2, with TRBD1 as a possible D gene (5 bases). Trimming shortened V by 3 bases and J by 2 bases, and 13 bases separated the two germline ends. The CDR3 has 15 amino acids. Germline loops: CDR1 KGHSH, CDR2 LQKENI. The CDR3 sequence: CASSPGAGGNYGYTF. The CDR3 DNA reads as TGTGCCAGCTCACCGGGCGCGGGGGGAAACTATGGCTACACCTTC.

The chain links TRBV5-1 to TRBJ2-1, with D perhaps matching TRBD2 (6 bases). Germline-derived CDR1 and CDR2 are SGHRS and YFSETQ. The V gene lost 0 bases and the J gene lost 6 bases, with 13 bases spanning the gap. CDR3 length equals 15 residues. CDR3 DNA sequence: TGCGCCAGCAGCTTGGAAGCGATGGGGGGCAATGAGCAGTTCTTC. Translating it yields CASSLEAMGGNEQFF.

This chain uses TRBV18 with TRBJ2-5, with D possibly TRBD2 on 5 matching bases. CDR3 length: 15 amino acids. V lost 1 base to trimming and J lost 2 bases, with 11 bases between them. Germline CDR1 KGHSH, CDR2 LQKENI. Here the CDR3 reads CASSPQDSAQETQYF. In nucleotides, the CDR3 is TGTGCCAGCTCACCACAGGATAGCGCACAAGAGACCCAGTACTTC.

The V call is TRBV10-3, the J call TRBJ2-6; D is possibly TRBD2 (5 bases). CDR1 is ENHRY and CDR2 is SYGVKD in the germline V gene. Trimming removed 8 bases from V and 0 bases from J, with 8 bases in between. The CDR3 totals 14 residues. The CDR3 sequence: CAIPRDSGANVLTF. CDR3 coding DNA: TGTGCCATCCCCCGGGACTCTGGGGCCAACGTCCTGACTTTC.

The chain is built from TRBV5-1 and TRBJ1-2, with a weak D call TRBD1 (6 bases). Germline V gives CDR1 SGHRS, CDR2 YFSETQ. Trimming stripped 7 bases from V and 6 bases from J, with 16 bases between. The CDR3 totals 13 residues. The CDR3 sequence is CASRQGQGDGYTF. For the CDR3, the DNA is TGCGCCAGCCGCCAGGGGCAGGGCGATGGCTACACCTTC.

The V call is TRBV11-2, the J call TRBJ2-3; a possible D gene is TRBD2 (5 bases). Deletions cut 3 bases from V and 6 bases from J, with 7 bases between. This CDR3 is 12 amino acids long. CDR1 and CDR2 (germline): SGHAT, FQNNGV. CDR3 DNA: TGTGCCAGCAGCTTCGGGGTCGATACGCAGTATTTT. Translation gives CASSFGVDTQYF.

Remarks on this clone: Other nucleotide sequences from this sample produce the same CDR3. The chain has TRBV5-1 and TRBJ2-2; D is uncertain. The CDR3 sequence is 13 residues long. Germline V gene sequence: CDR1 SGHRS, CDR2 YFSETQ. Trimming removed 3 bases at V and 5 bases at J, with 8 bases between. For the CDR3, the DNA is TGCGCCAGCAGCTCGGACGGGACCGGGGAGCTGTTTTTT. Translated, it gives CASSSDGTGELFF.

This clone was picked up a small number of times. Other DNA sequences from this sample encode an identical CDR3 as well. The chain uses TRBV6-1 and TRBJ2-3; D unresolved. The V end lost 4 bases, the J end lost 2 bases, and 1 base lay between the germline ends. This CDR3 region has 11 residues. In germline, CDR1 is MNHNS, CDR2 SASEGT. The CDR3 protein is CASSATDTQYF. The CDR3 nucleotides read TGTGCCAGCAGTGCCACAGATACGCAGTATTTT.

V is TRBV5-1 and J is TRBJ1-6; D ambiguous. CDR1 is SGHRS and CDR2 is YFSETQ in the germline V gene. This CDR3 has 15 amino acids. V shed 2 bases and J shed 9 bases, with 15 bases lying between them. Here the CDR3 DNA reads TGCGCCAGCAGCTTTCGGGCAGAGGGTACTTCACCCCTCCACTTT. It translates to CASSFRAEGTSPLHF.

The CDR3 loop is CASSFKGGHEQFF. The CDR3, as DNA: TGTGCCAGCAGTTTCAAGGGAGGGCATGAGCAGTTCTTC. V usage is TRBV27 and J usage is TRBJ2-1, with 7 nucleotides matching TRBD2. The CDR3 has 13 residues. The V and J ends lost 3 bases and 8 bases, in that order; junction bases with no gene match: 4. Germline-derived CDR1 and CDR2 are MNHEY and SMNVEV (reference sequence).

The chain has TRBV27 and TRBJ1-6, with 11 bases matching TRBD1. CDR1 and CDR2 (germline): MNHEY, SMNVEV (reference sequence). V gave up 5 bases and J gave up 6 bases; unmatched junction bases: 6. The CDR3 sequence is 16 residues long. For the CDR3, the DNA is TGTGCCAGCAGTCTTATGGGGACAGGGGGTAATTCACCCCTCCACTTT. It encodes CASSLMGTGGNSPLHF.

The CDR3 coding sequence is TGTGCCAGTAGTATTAGGGGGACCACCCACAATGAGCAGTTCTTC. This encodes CASSIRGTTHNEQFF. The chain has TRBV19 and TRBJ2-1; D perhaps matches TRBD1 (6 bases). Germline CDR1 and CDR2: LNHDA and SQIVND (reference sequence). This CDR3 contains 15 residues. Trimming removed 3 bases at V and 5 bases at J, with 14 bases between.

The chain couples TRBV20-1 to TRBJ1-1, with D possibly being TRBD1 (5 bases). Germline values: CDR1 DFQATT, CDR2 SNEGSKA (reference sequence). Between the trimmed V and J ends, which lost 7 bases and 1 base, there was a span of 7 bases. CDR3 length equals 11 residues. DNA for the CDR3: TGCAGTGGCCAGGGGAACACTGAAGCTTTCTTT. Its protein is CSGQGNTEAFF.

J is TRBJ2-2 and V is TRBV7-9; no clear D. The germline V gene encodes CDR1 SEHNR and CDR2 FQNEAQ (reference sequence). This CDR3 is 14 amino acids long. The V gene lost 5 bases and the J gene lost 1 base, with 8 bases spanning the gap. CDR3 nucleotides: TGTGCCAGCAGCGACTCCCGGAACACCGGGGAGCTGTTTTTT. Residues: CASSDSRNTGELFF.

The chain has TRBV30 and TRBJ2-5; D uncertain. Germline V gene data show CDR1 as GTSNPN and CDR2 as SVGIG (reference sequence). Trimming cost V 3 bases and J 4 bases, with 9 bases left between them. CDR3 length: 12 residues. The CDR3 DNA reads TGTGCCTGGAGACGTCCTGGAGAGACCCAGTACTTC. Translated, it gives CAWRRPGETQYF.

V and J are TRBV6-1 and TRBJ2-1; either TRBD1 or TRBD2 may supply D (5 bases each). With 7 bases removed from V and 9 bases from J, the gap between germline ends came to 22 bases. Per germline, CDR1 MNHNS and CDR2 SASEGT. The CDR3 length is 15 residues. For the CDR3, the DNA is TGTGCCAGCACCGGACCGGGACCGTTCTATAGTGAGCAGTTCTTC. Its protein product is CASTGPGPFYSEQFF.